Listed below are T cell receptor beta chains from one sample, sequenced in a study of identical twins. TCRdb called the 5' RACE reads again in MiXCR, with one record for every CDR3 protein. The sample carries about 260,000 distinct CDR3 sequences, about 7% recorded once. This sample also appeared in a second study, on yellow fever vaccine responses in identical twins.

Source material: memory (CD45RO+) T cells sorted from blood. These receptors were taken from a woman under 30 in good health. Both conserved end residues are part of each CDR3. The D gene is left open where the match is weak. The size entry is marked missing in some rows and otherwise reads once, few, many or a size class.

CDR3 length	D gene	clone size	V gene	J gene	CDR3 DNA	CDR3 protein
14	TRBD1	NA	TRBV3-1	TRBJ1-2	TGTGCCAGCAGCCAACCGGGACAGGGGGTTAGCTACACCTTC	CASSQPGQGVSYTF
15	TRBD1	many	TRBV5-6	TRBJ2-7	TGTGCCAGCAGCTTAATCGACAGGGCCGACTACGAGCAGTACTTC	CASSLIDRADYEQYF
16	TRBD2	many	TRBV12-3/TRBV12-4	TRBJ2-2	TGTGCCAGCAGTCAGGGACTAGCGGGGGGCACCGGGGAGCTGTTTTTT	CASSQGLAGGTGELFF
15	TRBD2	few	TRBV14	TRBJ2-3	TGTGCCAGCAGCCTAGCGGGGGTCGTCACAGATACGCAGTATTTT	CASSLAGVVTDTQYF
11	NA	NA	TRBV12-3/TRBV12-4	TRBJ2-3	TGTGCCAGCAGACTGGGTCATACGCAGTATTTT	CASRLGHTQYF
14	NA	many	TRBV9	TRBJ1-1	TGTGCCAGCAGCGTAGCGCAAACGAACACTGAAGCTTTCTTT	CASSVAQTNTEAFF
13	NA	many	TRBV4-1	TRBJ1-2	TGCGCCAGCAGCCAGCAGGACATGGGTGGCTACACCTTC	CASSQQDMGGYTF
12	NA	many	TRBV29-1	TRBJ2-5	TGCAGCGCCTACAGACAGCAAGAGACCCAGTACTTC	CSAYRQQETQYF
15	TRBD1	NA	TRBV7-3	TRBJ2-7	TGTGCCAGCAGCCGGACCGGGACAGGGGGGGACGAGCAGTACTTC	CASSRTGTGGDEQYF
14	NA	many	TRBV15	TRBJ2-3	TGTGCCACCAGCAGAGATGGAGGGGGAGATACGCAGTATTTT	CATSRDGGGDTQYF
17	TRBD2	many	TRBV4-1	TRBJ2-5	TGCGCCAGCAGCCAAGTTTCCCTGGGACTAACACAAGAGACCCAGTACTTC	CASSQVSLGLTQETQYF
16	TRBD2	many	TRBV2	TRBJ2-2	TGTGCCAGCAGTCAGCTAGCGGGGGGGAACACCGGGGAGCTGTTTTTT	CASSQLAGGNTGELFF
15	NA	few	TRBV7-8	TRBJ2-1	TGTGCCAGCAGCTCAACGCGGACACCCGTGAATGAGCAGTTCTTC	CASSSTRTPVNEQFF